Listed here are 8 T cell receptor beta chains from one sample, sequenced in a study of T cell responses to AZD1222 COVID-19 vaccine. Repertoires were generated with immunoSEQ multiplex PCR, while TCRdb's copy carries only in-frame clones and drops some. There are 150,000 or so clones in the sample; 88% occur only once, and less than 3.5% lies in the top ten. The material was peripheral blood, obtained on day 0 of AZD1222 vaccination. These TCRs come from an adult in good health.

The J gene is TRBJ2-7, the V gene TRBV19; TRBD2 agrees at 9 bases. The V segment lost 4 bases and the J segment 0 bases; nucleotides outside the gene matches: 4. The CDR3 totals 15 residues. Germline loops: CDR1 LNHDA, CDR2 SQIVND (reference sequence). CDR3 nucleotide sequence: TGTGCCAGTAGTACGGGACTAGCAAGCTCCTACGAGCAGTACTTC. Its protein is CASSTGLASSYEQYF.

The chain employs TRBV7-9 and TRBJ2-7; no clear D gene. The CDR3 is 12 residues long. CDR1 SEHNR and CDR2 FQNEAQ come from the germline V gene (reference sequence). Trimming took off 5 bases at V and 3 bases at J, with 8 bases between the two ends. CDR3 nucleotides: TGTGCCAGCAGCCCTCCGGGCTACGAGCAGTACTTC. Protein: CASSPPGYEQYF.

The rearrangement links TRBV3-1 (or the pseudogene TRBV3-2) to TRBJ1-2; no firm D call. Germline V CDR1 and CDR2: LGHDT, YNNKEL (reference sequence). V was pared by 6 bases and J by 7 bases, with 9 bases between. CDR3 length equals 11 residues. The CDR3 here is CASRKDGGYTF. DNA of the CDR3: TGTGCCAGCAGGAAAGACGGTGGCTACACCTTC.

V and J are TRBV6-2 or TRBV6-3 and TRBJ2-7, with TRBD2 matching 10 bases. Per germline, CDR1 MNHEY and CDR2 SVGEGT. The CDR3 extends over 16 amino acids. The trim removed 2 bases at V and 6 bases at J, leaving 10 bases unmatched. CDR3 sequence (DNA): TGTGCCAGCAGTTACAAAGTTCCAGGACTAGCGGCCGAGCAGTACTTC. This translates into CASSYKVPGLAAEQYF.

This chain joins TRBV2 and TRBJ2-7; 8 positions match TRBD2. With V trimmed by 4 bases and J by 0 bases, 5 bases remained unmatched. Germline V gives CDR1 SNHLY, CDR2 FYNNEI. The CDR3 consists of 15 residues. CDR3 sequence reads: CASSVSGGSSYEQYF. The CDR3 DNA reads as TGTGCCAGCAGTGTAAGCGGGGGCAGCTCCTACGAGCAGTACTTC.

This clone came up many times. The chain uses TRBV4-1 and TRBJ2-1; 7 bases are shared with TRBD2. This CDR3 has 14 residues. The ends lost 7 bases at V and 1 base at J; junction bases unmatched: 4. Germline V gives CDR1 MGHRA, CDR2 YSYEKL. CDR3 in amino acids: CASNRGESYNEQFF. The DNA of the CDR3 is TGCGCCAGCAACCGGGGGGAATCCTACAATGAGCAGTTCTTC.

This chain joins TRBV6-2 or TRBV6-3 and TRBJ2-7; possible D gene TRBD1, 6 bases. This CDR3 has 17 residues. CDR1 and CDR2 from the germline V gene are MNHEY and SVGEGT. Trimming took 4 bases from V and 4 from J, leaving 23 bases between them. CDR3 DNA sequence: TGTGCCAGCAGTTCCGGGACATCCTTCGAGTGGTTATACGAGCAGTACTTC. This gives the protein CASSSGTSFEWLYEQYF.

V gene TRBV18 combines with J gene TRBJ1-2, with D maybe TRBD1 (5 bases). Trimming removed 0 bases at V and 5 bases at J, with 13 bases between. There are 15 residues in the CDR3. CDR1 is KGHSH and CDR2 is LQKENI in the germline V gene. The CDR3 reads CASSPPGRDGYGYTF. DNA of the CDR3: TGTGCCAGCTCACCACCGGGCAGGGACGGATATGGCTACACCTTC.